The clone carrying this TCR beta chain was observed many times. Its antigen is unknown. The TCR beta CDR3 regions underwent amplification using RNA transcripts as the source. HTBI primers drove first-round RT-PCR of the TCR CDR3. Each CDR3 protein gets one entry after TCRdb re-called the multiplex PCR reads with MiXCR. The sample lists roughly 100,000 distinct CDR3 sequences, roughly 47% occurring once. This specimen belongs to a study of T cells in Graves' hyperthyroidism and ophthalmopathy. Study findings and constraints: The model forecast ophthalmopathy, anticipating it by a median approximately 6 months before onset.

The V gene lost 0 bases and the J gene lost 3 bases, with 10 bases spanning the gap. Per the germline V gene, CDR1 is SGDLS and CDR2 is YYNGEE. The CDR3 spans 14 residues. The material sequenced was blood. The sequence was collected from a man between 40 and 49 years old with Graves' hyperthyroidism. The rearrangement joins TRBV9 to TRBJ2-7; tentatively, D is TRBD1 (6 bases). This CDR3 is CASSVGDTGYEQYF. The CDR3 coding sequence is TGTGCCAGCAGCGTAGGGGACACGGGCTACGAGCAGTACTTC.